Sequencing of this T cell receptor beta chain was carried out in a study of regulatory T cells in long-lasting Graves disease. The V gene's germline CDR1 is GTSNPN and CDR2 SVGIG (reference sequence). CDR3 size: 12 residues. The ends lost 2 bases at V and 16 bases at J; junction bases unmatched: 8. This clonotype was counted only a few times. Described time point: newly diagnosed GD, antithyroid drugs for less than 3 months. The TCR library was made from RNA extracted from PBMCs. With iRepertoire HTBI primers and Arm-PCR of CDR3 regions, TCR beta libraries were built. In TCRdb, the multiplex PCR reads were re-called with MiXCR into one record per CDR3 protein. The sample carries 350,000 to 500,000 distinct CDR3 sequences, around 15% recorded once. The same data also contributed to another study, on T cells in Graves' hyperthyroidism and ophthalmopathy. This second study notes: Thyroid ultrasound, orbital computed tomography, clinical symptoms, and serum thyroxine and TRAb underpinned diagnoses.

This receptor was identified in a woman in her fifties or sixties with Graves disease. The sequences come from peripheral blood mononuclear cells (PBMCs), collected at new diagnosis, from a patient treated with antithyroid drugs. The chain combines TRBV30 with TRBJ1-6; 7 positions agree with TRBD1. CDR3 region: CAWSSQGRRLHF. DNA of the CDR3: TGTGCCTGGAGTTCACAGGGGCGACGGCTCCACTTT. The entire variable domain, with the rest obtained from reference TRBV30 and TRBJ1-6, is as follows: SQTIHQWPATLVQPVGSPLSLECTVEGTSNPNLYWYRQAAGRGLQLLFYSVGIGQISSEVPQNLSASRPQDRQFILSSKKLLLSDSGFYLCAWSSQGRRLHFGNGTRLTVT.